This entry concerns a single T cell receptor beta chain. A clone one base away is much larger, so this may be a read error. The same CDR3 also results from other DNA sequences found in this sample. Germline V gene sequence: CDR1 MGHRA, CDR2 YSYEKL. The CDR3 spans 16 residues. V was pared by 0 bases and J by 8 bases, with 17 bases between. Primers for the PCR totalled 60 Vbeta and 13 Jbeta. TCRdb's table, derived via immunoSEQ multiplex PCR, lists solely in-frame clones and lacks some. The sample carries about 140,000 clones, roughly 80% recorded once. This specimen comes from a study of cytomegalovirus exposure and HLA in healthy donors. Study in general: Among roughly 180 million T cells, an earlier analysis found roughly 110 million unique TCR beta sequences.

The sequence was obtained from a man younger than 30 in good health and CMV-seronegative. J is TRBJ2-1 and V is TRBV4-1; possible D gene TRBD2, 7 bases. The specimen sequenced was PBMCs. Written as DNA, the CDR3 is TGCGCCAGCAGCCAAGATCGGGACGGGGGGCGGGATGAGCAGTTCTTC. It is translated as CASSQDRDGGRDEQFF.